This T cell receptor (beta chain) was identified in a study of response to subunit inactivated influenza vaccine. In TCRdb, the RT-PCR reads were re-called with MiXCR into one record per CDR3 protein. This sample has 400,000 to 550,000 distinct CDR3 sequences, with roughly 25% found just once. The CDR3 has 16 amino acids. The trim removed 1 base at V and 11 bases at J, leaving 13 bases unmatched. CDR1 is SGHVS, CDR2 FNYEAQ, per germline. Study observations and caveats: With each seasonal influenza vaccination, the authors suggested, few new T cells are recruited.

As regards this clonotype: Its specificity is not known.

This specimen was CD4+ T cells sorted from PBMCs, taken 4 to 6 days after vaccination. The sequence was collected from a man over 45 who received an inactivated influenza vaccine. The chain uses TRBV7-6 and TRBJ2-1; 8 bases line up with TRBD2. In nucleotides, the CDR3 is TGTGCCAGCAGCTTAGGATCTATCCGGGAGGGGGGAAAGCAGTTCTTC. Its protein is CASSLGSIREGGKQFF.